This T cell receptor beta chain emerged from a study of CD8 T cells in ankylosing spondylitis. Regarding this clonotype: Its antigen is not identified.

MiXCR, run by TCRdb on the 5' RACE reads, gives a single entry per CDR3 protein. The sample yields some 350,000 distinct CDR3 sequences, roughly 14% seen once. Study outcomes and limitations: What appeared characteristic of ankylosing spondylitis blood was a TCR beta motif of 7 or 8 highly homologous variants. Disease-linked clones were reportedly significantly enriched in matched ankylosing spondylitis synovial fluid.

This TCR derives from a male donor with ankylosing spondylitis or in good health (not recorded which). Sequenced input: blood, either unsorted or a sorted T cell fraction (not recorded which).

The CDR3 loop reads CASSQARLSYNEQFF. The CDR3 DNA reads TGTGCCAGCAGCCAAGCCCGGTTGTCCTACAATGAGCAGTTCTTC. The gene calls are TRBV3-1 and TRBJ2-1; D remains unclear. This CDR3 spans 15 amino acids. Germline lookup yields CDR1 LGHDT and CDR2 YNNKEL (reference sequence). Trimming pared 1 base from V and 1 base from J, leaving 8 bases between.